This entry concerns a single TCR beta chain. Its antigen is undetermined. Germline CDR1 and CDR2: DFQATT and SNEGSKA (reference sequence). The CDR3 has 12 residues. Prepared TCR beta cDNA libraries contained unique molecular identifiers. There were roughly 0.95 to 10 million T cells, and approximately 480,000 cDNA molecules came from them. MiXCR was run by TCRdb on the PCR reads, yielding one entry per CDR3 protein. The repertoire holds a few hundred thousand distinct CDR3 sequences, 36% seen once, with around 4.7% in the top ten. The sample originates from a study of post-analysis software for immune sequencing data. Study context: There were relapsing-remitting, secondary progressive and progressive-relapsing multiple sclerosis among the disease courses included. Overall study findings and caveats: Co-batched samples clustered tightly together by F measure. Significantly lower normalized Chao1 diversity was seen in multiple sclerosis patients than in controls. Roughly five TRBV segments were significantly more frequent in patients than in controls. TRBV5-6, TRBV5-1 and TRBV20-1 were among these segments.

Sequenced material: blood. The rearrangement uses TRBV20-1 and TRBJ2-3; either TRBD1 or TRBD2 may fit D (5 bases each). The clonotype originates from a girl aged 10 to 17 with multiple sclerosis. The DNA of the CDR3 is TGCAGGCCGGGACCAAGCACAGATACGCAGTATTTT. Its protein product is CRPGPSTDTQYF.